Listed below are T cell receptor beta chains from one sample, sequenced in a study of human T cells and chemical hapten exposure. MiXCR, applied by TCRdb to the RACE reads, yields one record per CDR3 protein. Of 97,000 or so distinct CDR3 sequences listed, around a quarter were seen once; the top ten hold under 13%. The material was whole blood, obtained in connection with sensitization to the hapten diphenylcyclopropenone (DPC). The receptor set was obtained from a man aged 35-49 years with alopecia areata. Some clones in this sample may be carry-over from other donors' samples. CDR3s include the opening cysteine and the closing phenylalanine or tryptophan. Each record gives: clone size, D gene, J gene, V gene, CDR3 protein, CDR3 DNA. D genes are given only for firm matches. The listing skips clone size in some rows; elsewhere it reads once, few, many or a size class.

.	.	TRBJ1-2	TRBV28	CASSWSVGYGYTF	TGTGCCAGCAGTTGGTCCGTAGGGTATGGCTACACCTTC
.	.	TRBJ2-2	TRBV2	CASSLTEGTGELFF	TGTGCCAGCAGCCTGACAGAAGGCACCGGGGAGCTGTTTTTT
few	.	TRBJ2-7	TRBV6-1	CASSEETLAPYEQYF	TGTGCCAGCAGTGAAGAGACGCTAGCCCCGTACGAGCAGTACTTC
many	.	TRBJ1-2	TRBV28	CASSSRAKPPRLTF	TGTGCCAGCAGTTCGCGGGCTAAGCCCCCTAGGCTAACCTTC
few	TRBD1	TRBJ2-7	TRBV6-6	CASSYSRQGASYEQYF	TGTGCCAGCAGTTACTCGAGACAGGGGGCCTCCTACGAGCAGTACTTC
.	TRBD2	TRBJ2-3	TRBV7-6	CASSPQAGGYTDTQYF	TGTGCCAGCAGCCCCCAGGCGGGAGGGTACACAGATACGCAGTATTTT
.	.	TRBJ2-1	TRBV3-1	CASGGDNEQFF	TGTGCCAGCGGTGGGGACAATGAGCAGTTCTTC
few	.	TRBJ1-1	TRBV6-5	CASSYSRHSLTEAFF	TGTGCCAGCAGTTACTCGAGGCACAGCCTCACTGAAGCTTTCTTT
.	TRBD2	TRBJ2-7	TRBV6-1	CASLRLAGSYEQYF	TGTGCCAGCTTAAGACTAGCGGGGTCCTACGAGCAGTACTTC
.	.	TRBJ2-1	TRBV7-8	CASSRWDGNRYEQFF	TGTGCCAGCAGCAGATGGGACGGGAATCGGTATGAGCAGTTCTTC
many	TRBD2	TRBJ2-3	TRBV6-8	CASGRTSGTDTQYF	TGTGCCAGCGGTCGGACTAGCGGCACAGATACGCAGTATTTT
once	.	TRBJ2-7	TRBV12-3/TRBV12-4	CASSMGQSPYEQYF	TGTGCCAGCAGTATGGGACAAAGTCCCTACGAGCAGTACTTC
.	.	TRBJ1-1	TRBV7-9	CASSSIKDLNTEAFF	TGTGCCAGCAGCTCGATTAAAGACCTGAACACTGAAGCTTTCTTT
.	.	TRBJ2-1	TRBV7-2	CASSFHTLFEQFF	TGTGCCAGCAGCTTCCACACCCTCTTTGAGCAGTTCTTC
.	.	TRBJ2-7	TRBV10-3	CAIRQASYTYEQYF	TGTGCCATCAGGCAGGCTAGCTATACCTACGAGCAGTACTTC
.	.	TRBJ2-7	TRBV12-3/TRBV12-4	CASSGGLTYAYEQYF	TGTGCCAGCAGTGGGGGACTTACCTACGCCTACGAGCAGTACTTC
few	.	TRBJ1-2	TRBV28	CASSLRGRDYGYTF	TGTGCCAGCTCACTCCGGGGGAGGGACTATGGCTACACCTTC